Following are 31 T cell receptor beta chains from one sample sequenced in a study of Graves' ophthalmopathy and Graves' hyperthyroidism. RNA transcripts provided the template for amplifying TCR beta CDR3 regions. In the first round, RT-PCR was carried out with HTBI primers, and a multiplex PCR formed the second round. TCRdb ran MiXCR on the multiplex PCR reads and lists one entry per CDR3 protein. The sample yields some 160,000 distinct CDR3 sequences, roughly two fifths seen once. What was sequenced was peripheral blood. Receptors were obtained from a man in his thirties or forties with Graves' ophthalmopathy.

This clonotype was recorded at least ten times. V gene TRBV6-1 combines with J gene TRBJ2-5; 8 bases agree with TRBD1. CDR3 length: 14 residues. Per germline, CDR1 MNHNS and CDR2 SASEGT. V lost 8 bases to trimming and J lost 2 bases; unmatched junction nucleotides: 7. The CDR3 reads CASRPGTGQETQYF. In DNA, the CDR3 is TGTGCCAGCCGGCCCGGGACAGGACAAGAGACCCAGTACTTC.

The rearrangement uses TRBV28 and TRBJ1-5; unclear D gene. The CDR3 contains 12 residues. Between the trimmed V and J ends, which lost 2 bases and 13 bases, there was a span of 12 bases. Per the germline V gene, CDR1 is MDHEN and CDR2 is SYDVKM. The CDR3 reads CASSLTLGSQHF. Written as DNA, the CDR3 is TGTGCCAGCAGTTTAACGTTGGGGTCTCAGCATTTT.

This clonotype was counted ten times or more. The chain uses TRBV19 and TRBJ2-7; 10 bases are a match to TRBD2. In germline, CDR1 is LNHDA, CDR2 SQIVND (reference sequence). After removal of 6 bases from V and 4 bases from J, the junction contained 9 bases not matched to a gene. This CDR3 is 15 amino acids long. The chain's CDR3 is CASRPSGRAWYEQYF. CDR3 sequence (DNA): TGTGCCAGTAGACCGAGCGGGAGGGCCTGGTACGAGCAGTACTTC.

At least ten counts were recorded for this clonotype. The rearrangement joins TRBV12-3 or TRBV12-4 to TRBJ2-2; D is undetermined. This CDR3 is 15 amino acids long. Trimming cost V 5 bases and J 1 base, with 11 bases left between them. In DNA form, the CDR3 reads TGTGCCAGCAGTCCAAGCGTCATGAACACCGGGGAGCTGTTTTTT. It translates to CASSPSVMNTGELFF.

This clonotype has at least ten counts. The gene calls are TRBV20-1 and TRBJ2-7; no clear D. V dropped 0 bases and J dropped 2 bases, with 5 bases sitting between them. The length of the CDR3 is 12 residues. The germline V gene has CDR1 DFQATT and CDR2 SNEGSKA (reference sequence). CDR3 in amino acids: CSARDNAYEQYF. The CDR3 DNA reads as TGCAGTGCTAGAGATAATGCCTACGAGCAGTACTTC.

In this sample, this clonotype turned up many times. The chain is built from TRBV12-3 or TRBV12-4 and TRBJ2-4; D is ambiguous. CDR3 length: 13 residues. Trimming left V 3 bases short and J 8 bases short, with 11 bases between. CDR3 bases: TGTGCCAGCAGTTTGGAAGTTTGGGACATTCAGTACTTC. Translated: CASSLEVWDIQYF.

This chain uses TRBV6-1 with TRBJ2-7; D is perhaps TRBD1 (6 bases). The CDR3 contains 14 residues. V was cut by 8 bases and J by 4 bases, with 18 bases left in between. The germline CDR1 and CDR2 sequences are MNHNS and SASEGT. The CDR3 DNA sequence: TGTGCCAGCCAACCCCGGGACACCCCATACGAGCAGTACTTC. Translation: CASQPRDTPYEQYF.

This chain connects TRBV15 to TRBJ2-5; weak D call: TRBD2 (6 bases). V was trimmed by 1 base and J by 0 bases, leaving 12 bases between them. CDR1 is LNHNV and CDR2 is YYDKDF in the germline V gene (reference sequence). The CDR3 contains 16 residues. CDR3 region: CATSRGAGPYQETQYF. In DNA form, the CDR3 reads TGTGCCACCAGCAGAGGAGCGGGCCCGTACCAAGAGACCCAGTACTTC.

Comment on this clonotype: At one end, the junction sequence differs from germline, possibly due to a read error. CDR3 bases: TGTGCCAGCAGCTACTTAACCGAGCAGTACTTC. Translating gives CASSYLTEQYF. This chain joins TRBV6-2 or TRBV6-3 and TRBJ2-7; D remains unclear. The germline gives CDR1 MNHEY, CDR2 SVGEGT. The CDR3 consists of 11 residues.

The chain employs TRBV28 and TRBJ2-7, with D perhaps given as TRBD1 or TRBD2 (7 bases each). CDR1 MDHEN and CDR2 SYDVKM come from the germline V gene. With 5 bases removed from V and 6 bases from J, the gap between germline ends came to 17 bases. The CDR3 extends over 14 amino acids. The CDR3, as DNA: TGTGCCAGCAGTCCCAGGGGGGGTTTCCGCGAGCAGTACTTC. Its translation is CASSPRGGFREQYF. Full variable domain (rest looked up from reference TRBV28 and TRBJ2-7): DVKVTQSSRYLVKRTGEKVFLECVQDMDHENMFWYRQDPGLGLRLIYFSYDVKMKEKGDIPEGYSVSREKKERFSLILESASTNQTSMYLCASSPRGGFREQYFGPGTRLTVT.

The rearrangement links TRBV19 to TRBJ1-6; TRBD1 might be the D (5 bases). This CDR3 has 14 residues. V lost 5 bases and J lost 4, with 9 bases in between. Germline-derived CDR1 and CDR2 are LNHDA and SQIVND (reference sequence). The CDR3 loop is CASSHRQYNSPLHF. CDR3 coding DNA: TGTGCCAGTAGTCACCGACAGTATAATTCACCCCTCCACTTT.

J is TRBJ2-7 and V is TRBV12-3 or TRBV12-4; D may be TRBD1 (6 bases). The V gene lost 6 bases and the J gene lost 7 bases, with 16 bases spanning the gap. CDR3 size: 13 residues. In DNA, the CDR3 is TGTGCCAGCAGGGAACAGGGTCCAGGAGAGCAGTACTTC. This codes for CASREQGPGEQYF.

The chain couples TRBV29-1 to TRBJ1-1; maybe TRBD1 (6 bases). From germline, CDR1 is SQVTM and CDR2 ANQGSEA. This CDR3 contains 12 residues. The germline V and J ends were trimmed by 5 bases and 5 bases, with 12 bases remaining between them. CDR3 in amino acids: CSVTPQGTEAFF. CDR3 nucleotide sequence: TGCAGCGTTACTCCACAGGGAACTGAAGCTTTCTTT.

Regarding this clonotype: One end of the junction fails to match germline, which may point to a read error. DNA of the CDR3: TGTGCCGGCAGTTCCTGGGACAGCGGCTACGAGCAGTACTTC. It specifies CAGSSWDSGYEQYF. The chain is built from TRBV6-5 and TRBJ2-7; TRBD1 matches at 7 bases. Germline loops: CDR1 MNHEY, CDR2 SVGAGI. The CDR3 covers 14 residues.

The gene calls are TRBV7-9 and TRBJ2-7; 9 bases agree with TRBD2. The CDR3 spans 13 residues. CDR1 is SEHNR, CDR2 FQNEAQ, per germline (reference sequence). V shed 8 bases, J shed 4 bases, and the junction held 6 bases outside the gene matches. The chain's CDR3 is CASGSSGSYEQYF. As DNA, the CDR3 is TGTGCCAGCGGAAGTAGCGGGAGTTACGAGCAGTACTTC.

The chain has TRBV12-3 or TRBV12-4 and TRBJ2-7; 7 nucleotides line up with TRBD1. The CDR3 consists of 14 residues. Trimming removed 3 bases from V and 5 bases from J; junction bases left unmatched: 7. The CDR3 reads CASSFDREINEQYF. The CDR3 nucleotides are TGTGCCAGCAGTTTTGACAGGGAAATTAACGAGCAGTACTTC.

The chain is built from TRBV6-4 and TRBJ1-6, with D possibly matching TRBD1 (5 bases). This CDR3 has 15 residues. Deletions cut 5 bases from V and 8 bases from J, with 16 bases between. Germline V gene sequence: CDR1 MRHNA, CDR2 SNTAGT. CDR3 nucleotides: TGTGCCAGCAGTTCCGTAGGAGAGACAGATTCACCCCTCCACTTT. Translating it yields CASSSVGETDSPLHF.

The chain carries TRBV6-2 or TRBV6-3 and TRBJ2-5, with D possibly TRBD1 on 5 matching bases. Looked up from germline, CDR1 is MNHEY and CDR2 is SVGEGT. This CDR3 spans 17 amino acids. The V end was cut by 0 bases, the J end by 1 base, with 15 bases between. CDR3 DNA: TGTGCCAGCAGTTACTCCCGATCAGACGACAGCCAAGAGACCCAGTACTTC. Translation: CASSYSRSDDSQETQYF.

This clonotype was seen at least ten times. The chain has TRBV5-1 and TRBJ1-5; D uncertain. The CDR3 runs to 11 residues. CDR1 and CDR2 from the germline V gene are SGHRS and YFSETQ. Trimming pared 2 bases from V and 7 bases from J, leaving 4 bases between. The CDR3 sequence is CASSFGQPQHF. The CDR3 coding sequence is TGCGCCAGCAGCTTCGGGCAGCCCCAGCATTTT.

The rearrangement links TRBV19 to TRBJ1-2; D unresolved. Per the germline V gene, CDR1 is LNHDA and CDR2 is SQIVND (reference sequence). Between the trimmed V and J ends, which lost 6 bases and 10 bases, there was a span of 18 bases. There are 13 residues in the CDR3. DNA of the CDR3: TGTGCCAGTAGCCAAAGATCAATAATAGACTACACCTTC. As protein: CASSQRSIIDYTF.

In the case of this clonotype: One end of the junction does not line up with germline, which may come from a read error. This chain uses TRBV6-5 with TRBJ2-7, with no clear D. The CDR3 spans 12 residues. Germline CDR1 and CDR2: MNHEY and SVGAGI. The CDR3 loop reads CASSYSPYEQHF. The CDR3 DNA follows: TGTGCCAGCAGTTACAGTCCCTACGAGCAGCACTTC.

The chain joins TRBV15 to TRBJ2-2, with 11 positions matching TRBD2. Germline CDR1 is LNHNV and CDR2 is YYDKDF (reference sequence). V was clipped by 4 bases and J by 1 base; unmatched bases: 8. The CDR3 totals 18 residues. In nucleotides, the CDR3 is TGTGCCACCAGCAATACATTCGGGACTAGCGGGAACACCGGGGAGCTGTTTTTT. It translates to CATSNTFGTSGNTGELFF.

For the CDR3, the DNA is TGTGCCAGTAGTATTCAACCGGGACCGAAGAACGAGCAGTACTTC. Protein: CASSIQPGPKNEQYF. The chain employs TRBV19 and TRBJ2-7, with D perhaps being TRBD1 or TRBD2 (5 bases each). Germline CDR1 and CDR2: LNHDA and SQIVND (reference sequence). Trimming shortened V by 3 bases and J by 5 bases, and 17 bases separated the two germline ends. This CDR3 is built from 15 residues. The whole variable domain, remainder taken from reference TRBV19 and TRBJ2-7, is DGGITQSPKYLFRKEGQNVTLSCEQNLNHDAMYWYRQDPGQGLRLIYYSQIVNDFQKGDIAEGYSVSREKKESFPLTVTSAQKNPTAFYLCASSIQPGPKNEQYFGPGTRLTVT.

The rearrangement joins TRBV6-1 to TRBJ1-1; D may be TRBD1 (5 bases). Germline assignment: CDR1 MNHNS and CDR2 SASEGT. Trimming removed 5 bases at V and 4 bases at J, with 17 bases between. The CDR3 extends over 15 amino acids. The CDR3 reads CASSRGTVGGTEAFF. The CDR3 DNA is TGTGCCAGCAGTCGCGGGACGGTGGGGGGCACTGAAGCTTTCTTT.

The chain employs TRBV6-2 or TRBV6-3 and TRBJ2-5; tentatively, D is TRBD1 or TRBD2 (5 bases each). Matching the DNA end better, TRBJ2-7 makes the J call doubtful. The CDR3 is 14 residues long. Germline assignment: CDR1 MNHEY and CDR2 SVGEGT. Written as DNA, the CDR3 is TGTGCCAGCAGCACTTCATGGGGGAGCAACGAGCAGTACTTC. This translates into CASSTSWGSNEQYF.

This rearrangement joins TRBV6-2 or TRBV6-3 to TRBJ2-5; D remains unclear. Germline loops: CDR1 MNHEY, CDR2 SVGEGT. V lost 0 bases, J lost 3 bases, and 11 bases lay in between. The CDR3 length is 15 residues. CDR3 amino acids: CASSYSDSREETQYF. Here the CDR3 DNA reads TGTGCCAGCAGTTACTCGGATTCCCGGGAAGAGACCCAGTACTTC.

This clonotype has at least ten counts. This CDR3 reads CASSSGTGTQETQYF. DNA of the CDR3: TGTGCCAGCAGCTCCGGGACAGGGACACAAGAGACCCAGTACTTC. The chain employs TRBV11-3 and TRBJ2-5, with TRBD1 identical over 9 bases. Germline trimming cut 4 bases from V and 2 bases from J; bases unmatched to any gene: 5. The CDR3 covers 15 residues. Germline loops: CDR1 SGHNT, CDR2 YENEEA.

This clonotype was detected ten times or more. The junction and the germline gene differ at one end; a read error may be behind it. The chain uses TRBV7-7 and TRBJ2-5; 14 nucleotides align to TRBD2. The CDR3 covers 18 residues. CDR1 is SSHAT, CDR2 FNYEAQ, per germline (reference sequence). The CDR3 region has the DNA TGTGCTAGCAGCTTAGGAGGACTAGCGGGAGGCCTCCAAGAGACCCAGTACTTC. Residues: CASSLGGLAGGLQETQYF.

This clonotype appeared many times. The J gene is TRBJ2-5, the V gene TRBV7-2; the D gene is possibly TRBD2 (6 bases). V was trimmed by 3 bases and J by 5 bases, leaving 13 bases between them. The CDR3 consists of 14 residues. Germline-derived CDR1 and CDR2 are SGHTA and FQGNSA. The DNA for the CDR3 is TGTGCCAGCAGCTTTTTAGCTGGGGGGGAGACCCAGTACTTC. Its protein product is CASSFLAGGETQYF.

This clonotype was observed many times. The chain joins TRBV30 to TRBJ2-4; 7 positions agree with TRBD1. This CDR3 has 14 residues. Germline CDR1 is GTSNPN and CDR2 is SVGIG (reference sequence). V shed 3 bases and J 1 base; nucleotides not matched to a gene: 3. The CDR3 DNA reads as TGTGCCTGGAGGGAACAGGGGGCCAAAAACATTCAGTACTTC. Encoded protein: CAWREQGAKNIQYF.

This clonotype has at least ten counts. V gene TRBV20-1 combines with J gene TRBJ1-2; 8 nucleotides align to TRBD1. The V and J ends lost 0 bases and 4 bases, in that order; junction bases with no gene match: 13. Germline loops: CDR1 DFQATT, CDR2 SNEGSKA (reference sequence). The CDR3 totals 17 residues. As DNA, the CDR3 is TGCAGTGCTAGAGATTTCGCACAGGGGGTTGGCGGCTATGGCTACACCTTC. This gives the protein CSARDFAQGVGGYGYTF.